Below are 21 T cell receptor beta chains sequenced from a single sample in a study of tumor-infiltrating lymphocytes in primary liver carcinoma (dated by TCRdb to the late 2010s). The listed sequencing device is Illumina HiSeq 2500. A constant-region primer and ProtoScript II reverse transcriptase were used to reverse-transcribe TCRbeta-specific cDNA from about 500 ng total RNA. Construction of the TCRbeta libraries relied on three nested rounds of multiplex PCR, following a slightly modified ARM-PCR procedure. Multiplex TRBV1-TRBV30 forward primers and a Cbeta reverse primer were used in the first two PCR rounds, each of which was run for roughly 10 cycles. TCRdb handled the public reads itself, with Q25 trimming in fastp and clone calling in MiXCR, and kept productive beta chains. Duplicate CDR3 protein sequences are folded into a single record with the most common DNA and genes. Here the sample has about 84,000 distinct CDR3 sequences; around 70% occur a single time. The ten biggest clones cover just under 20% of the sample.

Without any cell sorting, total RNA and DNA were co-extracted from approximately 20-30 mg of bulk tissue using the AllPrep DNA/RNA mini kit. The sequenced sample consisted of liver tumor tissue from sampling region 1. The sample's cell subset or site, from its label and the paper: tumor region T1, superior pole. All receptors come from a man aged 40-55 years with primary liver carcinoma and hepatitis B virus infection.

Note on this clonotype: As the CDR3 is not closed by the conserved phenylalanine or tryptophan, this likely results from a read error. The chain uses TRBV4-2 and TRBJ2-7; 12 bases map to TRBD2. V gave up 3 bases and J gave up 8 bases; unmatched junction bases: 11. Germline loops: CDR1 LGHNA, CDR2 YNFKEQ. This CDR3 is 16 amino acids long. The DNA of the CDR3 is TGTGCCAGCAGCCATTACCTAGCGGGAGGGCCGGGCAAGCAGTACTTG. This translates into CASSHYLAGGPGKQYL.

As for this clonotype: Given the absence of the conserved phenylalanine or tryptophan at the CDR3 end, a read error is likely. The CDR3 region is CAISQESGSPYEQYS. As DNA, the CDR3 is TGTGCCATCAGCCAAGAATCAGGGTCACCCTATGAGCAGTACTCC. The chain is built from TRBV14 and TRBJ2-7, with D possibly TRBD1 on 5 matching bases. The CDR3 is 15 residues long. The germline V gene encodes CDR1 SGHDN and CDR2 FVKESK.

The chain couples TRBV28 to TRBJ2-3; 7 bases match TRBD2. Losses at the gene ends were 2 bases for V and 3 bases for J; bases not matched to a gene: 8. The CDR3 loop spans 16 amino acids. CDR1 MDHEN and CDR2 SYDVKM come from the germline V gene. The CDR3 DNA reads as TGTGCCAGCAGTTTAGGCCGGCGGGAGAGTACAGATACGCAGTATTTT. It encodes CASSLGRRESTDTQYF.

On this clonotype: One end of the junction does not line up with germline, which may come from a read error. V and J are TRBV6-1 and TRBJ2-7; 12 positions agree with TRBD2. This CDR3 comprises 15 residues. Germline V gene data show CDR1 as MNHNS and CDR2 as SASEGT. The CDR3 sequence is CASNEEASGRGEQYF. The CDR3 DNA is TGTGCCAGCAATGAAGAGGCTAGCGGGAGGGGGGAGCAGTACTTC.

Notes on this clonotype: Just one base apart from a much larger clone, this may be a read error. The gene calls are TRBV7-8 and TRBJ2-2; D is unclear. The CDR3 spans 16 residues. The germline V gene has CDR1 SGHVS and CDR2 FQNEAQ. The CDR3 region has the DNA TGTGCCAGCAACTTAGTAAGGGTGGCGAACACCGGGGAGCTGTTTTTT. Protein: CASNLVRVANTGELFF.

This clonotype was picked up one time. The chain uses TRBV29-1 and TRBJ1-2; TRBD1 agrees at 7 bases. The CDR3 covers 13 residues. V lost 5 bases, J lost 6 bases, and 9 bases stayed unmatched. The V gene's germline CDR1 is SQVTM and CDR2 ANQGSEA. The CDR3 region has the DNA TGCAGCGTTACAGCAGGGGGGACGAATGGCTACACCTTC. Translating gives CSVTAGGTNGYTF.

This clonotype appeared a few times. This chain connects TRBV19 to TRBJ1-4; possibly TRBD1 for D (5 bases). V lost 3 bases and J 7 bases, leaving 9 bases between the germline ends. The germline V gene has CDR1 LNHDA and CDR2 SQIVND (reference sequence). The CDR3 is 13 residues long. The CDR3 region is CASSIQGGEKLFF. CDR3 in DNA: TGTGCCAGTAGTATCCAGGGAGGTGAAAAACTGTTTTTT.

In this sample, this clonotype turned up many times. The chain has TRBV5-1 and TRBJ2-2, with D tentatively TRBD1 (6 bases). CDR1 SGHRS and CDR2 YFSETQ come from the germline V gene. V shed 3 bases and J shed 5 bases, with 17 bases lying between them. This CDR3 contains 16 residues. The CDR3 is CASSWPKDRFTGELFF. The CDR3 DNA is TGCGCCAGCAGCTGGCCCAAAGACAGGTTTACCGGGGAGCTGTTTTTT.

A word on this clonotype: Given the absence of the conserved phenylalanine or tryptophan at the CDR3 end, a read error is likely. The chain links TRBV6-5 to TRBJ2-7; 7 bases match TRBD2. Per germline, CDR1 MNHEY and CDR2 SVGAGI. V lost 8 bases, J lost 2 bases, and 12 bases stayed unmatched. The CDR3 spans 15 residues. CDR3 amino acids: CASFPAAGLTYEQYL. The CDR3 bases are TGTGCCAGCTTCCCCGCGGCGGGACTAACCTACGAGCAGTACCTC.

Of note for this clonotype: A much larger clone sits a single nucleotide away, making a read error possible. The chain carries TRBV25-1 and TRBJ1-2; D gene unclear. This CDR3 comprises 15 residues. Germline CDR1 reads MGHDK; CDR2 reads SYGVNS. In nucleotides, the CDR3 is TGTCCCAGCAGTGAATCCCTCGGACGCCACTATGGCTACACCTTC. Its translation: CPSSESLGRHYGYTF.

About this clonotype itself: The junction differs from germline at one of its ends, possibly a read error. The DNA for the CDR3 is TGTGCCAGCTGGCGGGACAACTATAGCTACACCTTC. Translating it yields CASWRDNYSYTF. The chain links TRBV6-1 to TRBJ1-2; the D gene is possibly TRBD1 (6 bases). This CDR3 has 12 residues. Germline CDR1 is MNHNS and CDR2 is SASEGT.

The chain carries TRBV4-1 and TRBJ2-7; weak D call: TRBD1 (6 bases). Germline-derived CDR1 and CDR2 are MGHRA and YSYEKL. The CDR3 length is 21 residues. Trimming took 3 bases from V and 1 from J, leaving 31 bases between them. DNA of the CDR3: TGCGCCAGCAGCCAGCTTCTTCCTGCTCTACCGGACAGACTTGGTTCCTACGAGCAGTACTTC. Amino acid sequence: CASSQLLPALPDRLGSYEQYF.

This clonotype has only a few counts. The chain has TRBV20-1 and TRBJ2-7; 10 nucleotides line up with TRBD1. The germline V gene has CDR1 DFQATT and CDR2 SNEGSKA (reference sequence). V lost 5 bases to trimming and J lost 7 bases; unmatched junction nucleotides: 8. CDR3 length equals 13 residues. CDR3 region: CSAWGQGMGEQYF. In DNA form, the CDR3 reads TGCAGTGCTTGGGGACAGGGGATGGGGGAGCAGTACTTC.

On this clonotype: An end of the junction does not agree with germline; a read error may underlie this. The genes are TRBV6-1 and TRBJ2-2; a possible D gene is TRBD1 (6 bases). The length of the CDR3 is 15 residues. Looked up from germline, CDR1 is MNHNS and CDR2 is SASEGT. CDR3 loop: CVSSEVDRNTGELFF. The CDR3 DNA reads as TGTGTCAGCAGTGAAGTGGACAGGAACACCGGGGAGCTGTTTTTT.

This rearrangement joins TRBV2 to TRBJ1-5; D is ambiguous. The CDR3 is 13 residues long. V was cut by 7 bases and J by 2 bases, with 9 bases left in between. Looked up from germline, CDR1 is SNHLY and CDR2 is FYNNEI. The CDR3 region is CASTVVGNQPQHF. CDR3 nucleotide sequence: TGTGCCAGCACTGTTGTGGGCAATCAGCCCCAGCATTTT.

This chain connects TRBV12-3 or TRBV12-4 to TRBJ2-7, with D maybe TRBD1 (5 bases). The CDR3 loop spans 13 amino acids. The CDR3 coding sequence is TGTGTCAACAGTTCCCTTGGACAAGGCGGGCAGTACTTC. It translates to CVNSSLGQGGQYF.

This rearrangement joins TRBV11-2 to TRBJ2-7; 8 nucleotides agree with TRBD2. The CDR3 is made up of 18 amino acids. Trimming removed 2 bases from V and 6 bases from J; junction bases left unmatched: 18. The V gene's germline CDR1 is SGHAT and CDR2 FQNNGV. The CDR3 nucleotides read TGTGCCAGCAGCTTATCCGTCGGACTAGCAGGAGGGGGGCGCGAGCAGTACTTC. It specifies CASSLSVGLAGGGREQYF.

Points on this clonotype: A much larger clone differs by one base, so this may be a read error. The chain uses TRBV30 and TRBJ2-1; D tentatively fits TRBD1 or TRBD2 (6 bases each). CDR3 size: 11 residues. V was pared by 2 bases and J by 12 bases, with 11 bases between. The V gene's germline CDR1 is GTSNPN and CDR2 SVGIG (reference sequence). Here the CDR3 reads CAWSRGDGQFF. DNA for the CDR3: TGTGCCTGGAGTAGGGGGGATGGGCAGTTCTTC.

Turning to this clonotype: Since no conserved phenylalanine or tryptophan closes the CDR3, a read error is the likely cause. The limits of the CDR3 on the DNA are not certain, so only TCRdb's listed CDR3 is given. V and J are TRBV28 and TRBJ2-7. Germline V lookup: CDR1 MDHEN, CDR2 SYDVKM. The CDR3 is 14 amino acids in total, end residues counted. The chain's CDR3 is CASSPTSLSYELYL.

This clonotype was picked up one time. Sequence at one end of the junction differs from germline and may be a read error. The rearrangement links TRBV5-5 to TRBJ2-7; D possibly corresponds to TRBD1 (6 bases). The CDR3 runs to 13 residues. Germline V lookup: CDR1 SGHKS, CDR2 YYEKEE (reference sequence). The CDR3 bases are TGTGTCAGCAGCTTTAATCAAGGGGGAGAGCAGTACTTC. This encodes CVSSFNQGGEQYF.

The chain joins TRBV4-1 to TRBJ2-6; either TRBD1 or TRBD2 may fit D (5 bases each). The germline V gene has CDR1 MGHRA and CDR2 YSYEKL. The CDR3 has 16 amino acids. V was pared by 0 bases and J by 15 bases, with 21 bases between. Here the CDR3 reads CASSQDGYSGASGLTF. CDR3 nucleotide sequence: TGCGCCAGCAGCCAAGATGGGTACTCTGGGGCCAGCGGCCTGACTTTC.